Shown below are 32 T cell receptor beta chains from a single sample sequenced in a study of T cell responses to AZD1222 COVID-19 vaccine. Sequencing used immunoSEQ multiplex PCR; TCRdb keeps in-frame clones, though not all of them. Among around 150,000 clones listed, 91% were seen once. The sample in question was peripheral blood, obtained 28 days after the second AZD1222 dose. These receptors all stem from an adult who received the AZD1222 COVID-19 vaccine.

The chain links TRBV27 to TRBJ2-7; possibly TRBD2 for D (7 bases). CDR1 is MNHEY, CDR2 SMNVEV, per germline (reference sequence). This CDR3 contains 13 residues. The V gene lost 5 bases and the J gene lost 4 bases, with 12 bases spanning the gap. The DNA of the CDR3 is TGTGCCAGCAGTCGGGGGGCCGAATACGAGCAGTACTTC. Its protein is CASSRGAEYEQYF.

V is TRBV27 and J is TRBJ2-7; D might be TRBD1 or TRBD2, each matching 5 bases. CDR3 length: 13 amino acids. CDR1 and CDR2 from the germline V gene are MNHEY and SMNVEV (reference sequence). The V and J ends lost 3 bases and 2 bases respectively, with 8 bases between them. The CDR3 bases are TGTGCCAGCAGTTTTGGGACCGCCTACGAGCAGTACTTC. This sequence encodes CASSFGTAYEQYF.

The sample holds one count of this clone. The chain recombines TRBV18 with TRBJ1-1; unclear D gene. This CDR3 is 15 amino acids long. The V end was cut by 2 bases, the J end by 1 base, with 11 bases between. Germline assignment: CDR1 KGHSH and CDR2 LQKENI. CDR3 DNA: TGTGCCAGCTCACCAAACGGGCAGGAGAACACTGAAGCTTTCTTT. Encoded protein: CASSPNGQENTEAFF.

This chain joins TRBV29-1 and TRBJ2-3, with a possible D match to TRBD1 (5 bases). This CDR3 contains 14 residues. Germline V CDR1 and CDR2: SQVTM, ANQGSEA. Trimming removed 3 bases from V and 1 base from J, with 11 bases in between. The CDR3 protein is CSVEKDTRTDTQYF. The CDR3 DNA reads TGCAGCGTTGAGAAGGACACCCGCACAGATACGCAGTATTTT.

The CDR3 loop is CASSQADSTTIHPTNEKLFF. CDR3 nucleotide sequence: TGCGCCAGCAGCCAAGCCGACAGTACTACAATTCATCCGACTAATGAAAAACTGTTTTTT. The rearrangement uses TRBV4-1 and TRBJ1-4; D is possibly TRBD1 (5 bases). The germline V and J ends were trimmed by 1 base and 2 bases, with 23 bases remaining between them. The CDR3 extends over 20 amino acids. Germline CDR1 reads MGHRA; CDR2 reads YSYEKL.

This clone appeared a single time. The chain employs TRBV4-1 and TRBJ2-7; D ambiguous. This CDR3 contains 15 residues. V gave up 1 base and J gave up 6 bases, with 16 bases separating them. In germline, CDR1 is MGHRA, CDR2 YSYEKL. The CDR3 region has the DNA TGCGCCAGCAGCCAAGTTCTGGACCGTCCCTCCGAGCAGTACTTC. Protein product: CASSQVLDRPSEQYF.

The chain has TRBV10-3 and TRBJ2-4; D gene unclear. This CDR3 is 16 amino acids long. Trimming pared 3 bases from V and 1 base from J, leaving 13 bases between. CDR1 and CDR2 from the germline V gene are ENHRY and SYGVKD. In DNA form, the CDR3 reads TGTGCCATCAGTGACGCGGTCCCTCTTGCCAAAAACATTCAGTACTTC. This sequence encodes CAISDAVPLAKNIQYF.

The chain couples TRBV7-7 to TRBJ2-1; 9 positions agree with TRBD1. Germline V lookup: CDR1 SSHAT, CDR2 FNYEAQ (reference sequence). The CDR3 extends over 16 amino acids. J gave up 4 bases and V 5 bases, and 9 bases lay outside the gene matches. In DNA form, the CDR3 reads TGTGCCAGCAGCCCAATGACGGGACAGGGATACAATGAGCAGTTCTTC. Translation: CASSPMTGQGYNEQFF.

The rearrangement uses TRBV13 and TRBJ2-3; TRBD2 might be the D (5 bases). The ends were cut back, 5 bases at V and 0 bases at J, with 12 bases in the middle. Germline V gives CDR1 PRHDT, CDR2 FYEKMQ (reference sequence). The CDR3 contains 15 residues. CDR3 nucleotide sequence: TGTGCCAGCAGCCTCCGGGGTCCTAGCACAGATACGCAGTATTTT. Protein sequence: CASSLRGPSTDTQYF. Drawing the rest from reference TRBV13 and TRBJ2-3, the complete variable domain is AAGVIQSPRHLIKEKRETATLKCYPIPRHDTVYWYQQGPGQDPQFLISFYEKMQSDKGSIPDRFSAQQFSDYHSELNMSSLELGDSALYFCASSLRGPSTDTQYFGPGTRLTVL.

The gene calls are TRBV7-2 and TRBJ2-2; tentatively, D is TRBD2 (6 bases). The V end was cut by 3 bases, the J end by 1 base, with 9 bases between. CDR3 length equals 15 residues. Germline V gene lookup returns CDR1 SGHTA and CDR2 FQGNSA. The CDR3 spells CASSLRGRNTGELFF. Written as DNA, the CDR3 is TGTGCCAGCAGCTTGCGGGGACGGAACACCGGGGAGCTGTTTTTT.

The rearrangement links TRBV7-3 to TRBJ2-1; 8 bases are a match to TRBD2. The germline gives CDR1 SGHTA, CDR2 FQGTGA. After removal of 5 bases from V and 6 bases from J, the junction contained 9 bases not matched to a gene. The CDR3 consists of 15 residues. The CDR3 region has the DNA TGTGCCAGCAGCATCCAAGGACTAGCAGGCAATGAGCAGTTCTTC. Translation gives CASSIQGLAGNEQFF.

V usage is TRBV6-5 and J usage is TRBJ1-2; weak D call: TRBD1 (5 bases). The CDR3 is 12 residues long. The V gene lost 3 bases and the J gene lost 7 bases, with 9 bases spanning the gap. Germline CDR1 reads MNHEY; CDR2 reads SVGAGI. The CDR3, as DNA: TGTGCCAGCAGTTATGGGGGGACTGGCTACACCTTC. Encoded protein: CASSYGGTGYTF.

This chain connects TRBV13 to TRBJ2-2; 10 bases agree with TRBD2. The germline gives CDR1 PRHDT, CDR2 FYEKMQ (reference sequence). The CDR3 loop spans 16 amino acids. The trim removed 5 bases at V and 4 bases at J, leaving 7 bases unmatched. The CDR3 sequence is CASSHITSGTTGELFF. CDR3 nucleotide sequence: TGTGCCAGCAGCCACATAACTAGCGGGACCACCGGGGAGCTGTTTTTT.

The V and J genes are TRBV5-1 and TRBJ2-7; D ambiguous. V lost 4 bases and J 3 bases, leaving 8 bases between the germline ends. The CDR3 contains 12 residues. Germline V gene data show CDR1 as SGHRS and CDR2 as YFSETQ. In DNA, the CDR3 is TGCGCCAGCAGCGGGCTAGACTACGAGCAGTACTTC. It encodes CASSGLDYEQYF.

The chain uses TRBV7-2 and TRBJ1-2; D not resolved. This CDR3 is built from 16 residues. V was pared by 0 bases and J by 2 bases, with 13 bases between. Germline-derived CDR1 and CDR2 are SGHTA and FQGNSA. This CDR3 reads CASSLAPGPTNYGYTF. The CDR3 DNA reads TGTGCCAGCAGCTTAGCCCCCGGGCCCACAAACTATGGCTACACCTTC. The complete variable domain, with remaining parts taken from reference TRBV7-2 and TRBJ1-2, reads GAGVSQSPSNKVTEKGKDVELRCDPISGHTALYWYRQSLGQGLEFLIYFQGNSAPDKSGLPSDRFSAERTGGSVSTLTIQRTQQEDSAVYLCASSLAPGPTNYGYTFGSGTRLTVV.

As DNA, the CDR3 is TGTGCCAGCACTCATCAAGCACGCCCAGCTAACTATGGCTACACCTTC. Residues: CASTHQARPANYGYTF. J is TRBJ1-2 and V is TRBV2; D uncertain. Germline CDR1 reads SNHLY; CDR2 reads FYNNEI. The V gene lost 7 bases and the J gene lost 0 bases, with 18 bases spanning the gap. This CDR3 is built from 16 residues. Looking up the rest from reference TRBV2 and TRBJ1-2 gives the full variable domain: EPEVTQTPSHQVTQMGQEVILRCVPISNHLYFYWYRQILGQKVEFLVSFYNNEISEKSEIFDDQFSVERPDGSNFTLKIRSTKLEDSAMYFCASTHQARPANYGYTFGSGTRLTVV.

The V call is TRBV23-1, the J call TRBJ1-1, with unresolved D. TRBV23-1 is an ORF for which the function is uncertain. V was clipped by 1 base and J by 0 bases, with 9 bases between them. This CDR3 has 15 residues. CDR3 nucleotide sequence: TGCGCCAGCAGTCAATATAAAGGGATGAACACTGAAGCTTTCTTT. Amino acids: CASSQYKGMNTEAFF.

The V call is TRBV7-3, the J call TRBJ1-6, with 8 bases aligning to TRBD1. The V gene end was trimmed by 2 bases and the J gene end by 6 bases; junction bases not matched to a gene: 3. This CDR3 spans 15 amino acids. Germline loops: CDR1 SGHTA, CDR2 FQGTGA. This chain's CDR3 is CASSLGGQGNSPLHF. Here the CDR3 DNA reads TGTGCCAGCAGCTTAGGTGGACAGGGTAATTCACCCCTCCACTTT.

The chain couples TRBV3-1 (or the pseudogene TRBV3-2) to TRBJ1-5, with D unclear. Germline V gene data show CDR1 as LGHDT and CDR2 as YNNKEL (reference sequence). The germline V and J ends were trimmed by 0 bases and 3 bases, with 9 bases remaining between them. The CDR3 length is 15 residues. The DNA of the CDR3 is TGTGCCAGCAGCCAAGATGTACACCCCAATCAGCCCCAGCATTTT. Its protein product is CASSQDVHPNQPQHF.

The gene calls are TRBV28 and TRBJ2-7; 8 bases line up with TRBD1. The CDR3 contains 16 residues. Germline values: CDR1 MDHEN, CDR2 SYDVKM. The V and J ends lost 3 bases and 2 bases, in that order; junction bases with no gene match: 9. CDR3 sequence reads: CASSLSAGTGAYEQYF. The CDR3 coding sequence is TGTGCCAGCAGTTTGAGTGCCGGGACAGGTGCCTACGAGCAGTACTTC.

The CDR3 DNA is TGTGCCAGCAGTGAGGCCGGGACAGGACTCTATCAGCCCCAGCATTTT. This sequence encodes CASSEAGTGLYQPQHF. This chain joins TRBV2 and TRBJ1-5; 8 bases are shared with TRBD1. The CDR3 loop spans 16 amino acids. Germline V gene data show CDR1 as SNHLY and CDR2 as FYNNEI. Trimming took 3 bases from V and 5 from J; bases not matched to a gene: 9.

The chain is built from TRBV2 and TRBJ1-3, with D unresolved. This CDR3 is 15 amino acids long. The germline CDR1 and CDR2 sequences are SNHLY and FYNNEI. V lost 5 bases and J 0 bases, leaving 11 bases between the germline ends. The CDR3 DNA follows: TGTGCCAGCAGTCTTGCAGACTCCTCTGGAAACACCATATATTTT. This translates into CASSLADSSGNTIYF.

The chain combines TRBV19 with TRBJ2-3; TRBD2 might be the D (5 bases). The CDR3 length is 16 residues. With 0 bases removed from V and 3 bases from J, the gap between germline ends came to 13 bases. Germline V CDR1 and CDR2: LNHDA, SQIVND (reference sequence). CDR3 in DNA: TGTGCCAGTAGTATAGAAATTGTACTAGTTACAGATACGCAGTATTTT. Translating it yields CASSIEIVLVTDTQYF.

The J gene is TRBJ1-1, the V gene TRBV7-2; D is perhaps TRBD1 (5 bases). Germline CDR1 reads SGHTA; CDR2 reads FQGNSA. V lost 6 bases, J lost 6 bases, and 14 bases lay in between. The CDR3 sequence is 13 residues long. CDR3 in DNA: TGTGCCAGCAGACCGGGGGTTACCCCTGAAGCTTTCTTT. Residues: CASRPGVTPEAFF.

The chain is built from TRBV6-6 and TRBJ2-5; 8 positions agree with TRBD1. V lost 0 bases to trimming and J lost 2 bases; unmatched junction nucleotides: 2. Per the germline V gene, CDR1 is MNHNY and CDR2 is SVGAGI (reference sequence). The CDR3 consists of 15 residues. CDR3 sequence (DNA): TGTGCCAGCAGTTACTCGACAGGGGTTCAAGAGACCCAGTACTTC. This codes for CASSYSTGVQETQYF.

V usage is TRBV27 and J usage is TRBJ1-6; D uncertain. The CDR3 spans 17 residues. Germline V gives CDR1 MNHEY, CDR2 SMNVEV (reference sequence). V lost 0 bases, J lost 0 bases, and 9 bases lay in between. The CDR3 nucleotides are TGTGCCAGCAGTTTATCAGGAAGGGTCTCCTATAATTCACCCCTCCACTTT. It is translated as CASSLSGRVSYNSPLHF.

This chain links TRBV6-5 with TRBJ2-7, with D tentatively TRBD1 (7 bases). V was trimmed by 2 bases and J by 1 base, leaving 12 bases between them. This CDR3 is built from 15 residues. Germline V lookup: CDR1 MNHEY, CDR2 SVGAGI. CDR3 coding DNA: TGTGCCAGCAGTTACGTCCAGGGGGGTTCCTACGAGCAGTACTTC. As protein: CASSYVQGGSYEQYF.

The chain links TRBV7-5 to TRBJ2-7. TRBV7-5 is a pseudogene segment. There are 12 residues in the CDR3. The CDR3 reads CVRSLGRHEQYF. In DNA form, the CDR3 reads TGTGTCAGAAGCTTAGGGCGACACGAGCAGTACTTC.

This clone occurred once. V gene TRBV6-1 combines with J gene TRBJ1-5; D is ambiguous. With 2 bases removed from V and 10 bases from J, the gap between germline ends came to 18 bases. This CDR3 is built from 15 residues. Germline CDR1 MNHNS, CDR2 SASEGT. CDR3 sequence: CASSELWADLFPQHF. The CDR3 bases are TGTGCCAGCAGTGAACTTTGGGCAGACCTTTTTCCCCAGCATTTT.

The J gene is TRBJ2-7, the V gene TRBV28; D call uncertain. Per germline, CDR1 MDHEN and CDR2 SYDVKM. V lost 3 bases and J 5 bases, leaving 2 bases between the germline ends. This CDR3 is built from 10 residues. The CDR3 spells CASSFDEQYF. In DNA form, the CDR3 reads TGTGCCAGCAGTTTCGACGAGCAGTACTTC.

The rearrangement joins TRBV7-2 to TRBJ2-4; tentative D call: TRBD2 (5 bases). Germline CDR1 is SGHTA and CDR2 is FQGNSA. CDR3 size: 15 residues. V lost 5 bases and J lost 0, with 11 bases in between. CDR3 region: CASSPTGIAKNIQYF. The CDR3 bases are TGTGCCAGCAGCCCCACGGGGATAGCCAAAAACATTCAGTACTTC.

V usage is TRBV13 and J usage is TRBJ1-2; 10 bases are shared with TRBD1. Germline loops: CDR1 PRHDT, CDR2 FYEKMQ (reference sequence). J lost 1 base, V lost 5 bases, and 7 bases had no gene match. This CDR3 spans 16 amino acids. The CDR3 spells CASSAADRGYNYGYTF. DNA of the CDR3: TGTGCCAGCAGCGCCGCGGACAGGGGGTATAACTATGGCTACACCTTC.